This T cell receptor beta chain was captured by sequencing in a study of cytomegalovirus exposure and HLA in healthy donors. Study background: The use of the same platform for the 120 validation repertoires and the roughly 700 first-cohort repertoires was reported by a later analysis.

Findings and caveats of the study: The classifier reportedly diagnosed cytomegalovirus status with high sensitivity and specificity. Cytomegalovirus-associated status was assigned to approximately 160 TCR beta chains. Subsequent analysis of the 120 or so validation repertoires found a tendency for first-cohort TCR clusters to co-occur.

Trimming stripped 8 bases from V and 0 bases from J, with 14 bases between. Germline values: CDR1 ENHRY, CDR2 SYGVKD. The CDR3 length is 15 residues. Some clones are missing from TCRdb's copy, which holds only in-frame ones; the method was immunoSEQ multiplex PCR. The sample lists nearly 110,000 clones, about 88% occurring once. As for this clone: The antigen is unknown.

This clonotype was sampled from a woman aged 18-29 years in good health and CMV-seropositive. Input material: PBMCs. The chain has TRBV10-3 and TRBJ2-1, with TRBD2 as a possible D gene (6 bases). The CDR3 bases are TGTGCCATCGCGGGTAGCGGCAGCTCCTACAATGAGCAGTTCTTC. Its translation is CAIAGSGSSYNEQFF.